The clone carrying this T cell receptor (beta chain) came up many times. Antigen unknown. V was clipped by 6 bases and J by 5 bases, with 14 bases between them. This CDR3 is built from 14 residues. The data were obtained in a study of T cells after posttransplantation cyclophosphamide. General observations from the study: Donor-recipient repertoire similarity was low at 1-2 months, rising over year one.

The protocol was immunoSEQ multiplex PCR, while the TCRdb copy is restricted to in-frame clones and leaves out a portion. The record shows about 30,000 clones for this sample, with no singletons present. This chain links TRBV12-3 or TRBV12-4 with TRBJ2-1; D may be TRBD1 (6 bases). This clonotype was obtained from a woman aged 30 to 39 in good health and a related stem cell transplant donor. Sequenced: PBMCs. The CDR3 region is CASSIGTHNNEQFF. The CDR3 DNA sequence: TGTGCCAGCAGCATCGGGACACATAACAATGAGCAGTTCTTC.